Reported below is one T cell receptor (beta chain). Its target is unknown. Data came from immunoSEQ multiplex PCR; TCRdb stores just in-frame clones and leaves some out. This table has under 40,000 clones, about nine tenths appearing once. CDR3 size: 13 residues. With 3 bases removed from V and 2 bases from J, the gap between germline ends came to 5 bases. Germline CDR1 SGHTA, CDR2 FQGNSA. These data belong to a study of T cells in localized non-small cell lung cancer. General study results and limits: Exceeding tumor, uninvolved adjacent lung had the highest T cell clonality. Adjacent lung exhibited a median of 57 among the 100 most abundant tumor clones. Prolonged overall survival went with higher T cell density in the blood.

The rearrangement links TRBV7-2 to TRBJ1-3; D uncertain. Material: peripheral blood mononuclear cells, obtained before any cancer treatment. This receptor was obtained from a man between 40 and 70 years old with stage III lung adenocarcinoma. The CDR3 here is CASSFSAGNTIYF. The CDR3 DNA sequence: TGTGCCAGCAGCTTCTCGGCTGGAAACACCATATATTTT.